Shown below are 14 T cell receptor beta chains from a single sample sequenced in a study of memory CD4+ T cells and cytomegalovirus serostatus. The sort gate was single viable CD3+CD4+CD8-CD45RO+ cells for memory CD4+ T cells. Profiled with immunoSEQ multiplex PCR; TCRdb holds only in-frame clones, not every one. The sample has around 63,000 clones; 76% are singletons. Sequenced material: memory CD4+ T cells from blood. The receptors stem from an adult in good health and CMV-seropositive.

The genes are TRBV28 and TRBJ1-4, with D perhaps matching TRBD1 (5 bases). CDR3 length: 14 residues. The germline V gene has CDR1 MDHEN and CDR2 SYDVKM. Deletions cut 6 bases from V and 7 bases from J, with 15 bases between. The CDR3 protein is CASRGIAGFEKLFF. The CDR3, as DNA: TGTGCCAGCAGGGGAATCGCAGGGTTTGAAAAACTGTTTTTT.

The genes are TRBV30 and TRBJ1-6; 7 positions match TRBD1. This CDR3 is 13 amino acids long. CDR1 is GTSNPN, CDR2 SVGIG, per germline (reference sequence). The V and J ends lost 1 base and 7 bases, in that order; junction bases with no gene match: 1. The chain's CDR3 is CAWSEGQNSPLHF. The DNA of the CDR3 is TGTGCCTGGAGTGAGGGACAGAATTCACCCCTCCACTTT.

As regards this clone: Other DNA sequences within the sample encode an identical CDR3. The chain joins TRBV18 to TRBJ2-2; D perhaps matches TRBD1 (5 bases). This CDR3 has 14 amino acids. The germline gives CDR1 KGHSH, CDR2 LQKENI. V shed 3 bases and J shed 1 base, with 6 bases lying between them. This chain's CDR3 is CASSPQGNTGELFF. CDR3 DNA sequence: TGTGCCAGCTCACCCCAGGGGAACACCGGGGAGCTGTTTTTT.

The genes are TRBV28 and TRBJ2-1, with 8 bases aligning to TRBD2. The ends lost 7 bases at V and 9 bases at J; junction bases unmatched: 17. The CDR3 spans 16 residues. The V gene's germline CDR1 is MDHEN and CDR2 SYDVKM. CDR3 sequence (DNA): TGTGCCAGCAATCCTGTTGCGGGGGGCCCTGGGAGTGAGCAGTTCTTC. Its protein is CASNPVAGGPGSEQFF.

This sequence joins TRBV5-1 and TRBJ2-1; 7 nucleotides match TRBD1. This CDR3 has 13 residues. V shed 4 bases, J shed 5 bases, and the junction held 3 bases outside the gene matches. Per the germline V gene, CDR1 is SGHRS and CDR2 is YFSETQ. In DNA, the CDR3 is TGCGCCAGCAGCGTAGACAGGGACAATGAGCAGTTCTTC. Its translation is CASSVDRDNEQFF.

This chain connects TRBV7-6 to TRBJ2-3, with TRBD2 matching 13 bases. After removal of 0 bases from V and 1 base from J, the junction contained 7 bases not matched to a gene. Looked up from germline, CDR1 is SGHVS and CDR2 is FNYEAQ. This CDR3 has 19 residues. CDR3 sequence (DNA): TGTGCCAGCAGCTTAGCCCCTACTAGCGGGGGGGCCCGCACAGATACGCAGTATTTT. It is translated as CASSLAPTSGGARTDTQYF.

The J gene is TRBJ1-2, the V gene TRBV6-6; D gene ambiguous. Per germline, CDR1 MNHNY and CDR2 SVGAGI (reference sequence). There are 14 residues in the CDR3. V lost 10 bases and J lost 3, with 18 bases in between. CDR3 coding DNA: TGTGCCACTGACATCCCGGCCGCGCACTATGGCTACACCTTC. It codes for CATDIPAAHYGYTF.

The chain is built from TRBV19 and TRBJ1-5, with 7 bases that match TRBD1. Germline-derived CDR1 and CDR2 are LNHDA and SQIVND (reference sequence). The V gene end was trimmed by 9 bases and the J gene end by 0 bases; junction bases not matched to a gene: 14. The CDR3 has 17 residues. CDR3 DNA: TGTGCCAGGGACTTCCGGGACAGCGCCTATAGCAATCAGCCCCAGCATTTT. Protein sequence: CARDFRDSAYSNQPQHF. Combining the CDR3 with reference TRBV19 and TRBJ1-5 gives the whole variable domain DGGITQSPKYLFRKEGQNVTLSCEQNLNHDAMYWYRQDPGQGLRLIYYSQIVNDFQKGDIAEGYSVSREKKESFPLTVTSAQKNPTAFYLCARDFRDSAYSNQPQHFGDGTRLSIL.

This clone was observed once. CDR3 DNA: TGTGCCAGCAGCGTATTAGGGGAGAACACTGAAGCTTTCTTT. This codes for CASSVLGENTEAFF. The rearrangement links TRBV9 to TRBJ1-1; possibly TRBD1 for D (5 bases). CDR1 SGDLS and CDR2 YYNGEE come from the germline V gene. The CDR3 runs 14 residues. Trimming removed 1 base at V and 1 base at J, with 8 bases between.

The V call is TRBV28, the J call TRBJ1-2; D is perhaps TRBD1 (6 bases). The V gene's germline CDR1 is MDHEN and CDR2 SYDVKM. The V end was cut by 6 bases, the J end by 6 bases, with 14 bases between. This CDR3 comprises 13 residues. As DNA, the CDR3 is TGTGCCAGCAGCCCTGGGGGGGCTGATGGCTACACCTTC. Translating it yields CASSPGGADGYTF.

CDR3 sequence reads: CASTYRVSIDEQYF. Here the CDR3 DNA reads TGTGCCAGCACCTACAGGGTTTCGATCGACGAGCAGTACTTC. The V call is TRBV2, the J call TRBJ2-7, with D perhaps TRBD1 (6 bases). Germline CDR1 and CDR2: SNHLY and FYNNEI. V was shortened by 7 bases and J by 5 bases, with 18 bases between the two germline ends. The CDR3 has 14 amino acids.

The chain carries TRBV2 and TRBJ2-7, with TRBD1 as a possible D gene (5 bases). The V and J ends lost 6 bases and 3 bases respectively, with 24 bases between them. CDR1 SNHLY and CDR2 FYNNEI come from the germline V gene. The CDR3 length is 17 residues. The CDR3 spells CASRKTPGPLDVYEQYF. The CDR3 nucleotides are TGTGCCAGCAGGAAAACCCCAGGGCCCCTAGACGTCTACGAGCAGTACTTC.

The V and J genes are TRBV29-1 and TRBJ2-3; TRBD1 matches 8 bases. Germline CDR1 and CDR2: SQVTM and ANQGSEA. Losses at the gene ends were 4 bases for V and 1 base for J; bases not matched to a gene: 7. The CDR3 has 15 amino acids. Here the CDR3 reads CSVAGGVLGTDTQYF. The CDR3 DNA sequence: TGCAGCGTTGCAGGGGGCGTCCTTGGCACAGATACGCAGTATTTT.

The V gene is TRBV6-6, the J gene TRBJ2-5, with TRBD2 matching over 9 bases. The germline V gene has CDR1 MNHNY and CDR2 SVGAGI (reference sequence). The CDR3 is 13 amino acids. The J segment lost 5 bases and the V segment lost 8 bases, leaving 6 bases of the junction unmatched. The CDR3 bases are TGTGCCAGCGGGGGACTAGCCTATGAGACCCAGTACTTC. Translation: CASGGLAYETQYF.